Listed below are T cell receptor beta chains from one sample, sequenced in a study of control samples from healthy donors and cancer patients. Clones were sequenced by immunoSEQ multiplex PCR, and TCRdb holds only the in-frame ones, with some missing. The sample records about 150,000 clones, 75% to 95% being singletons. What was sequenced was blood. Receptors originate from a young man in good health. Both conserved end residues are part of each CDR3. D genes are given only for firm matches. The size entry is marked missing in some rows and otherwise reads once, few, many or a size class.

-,TRBJ1-5,-,TRBV27,CASRPKGSNQPQHF,TGTGCCAGCAGACCGAAGGGTAGCAATCAGCCCCAGCATTTT
TRBD2,TRBJ2-2,-,TRBV28,CASRGGGRPGELFF,TGTGCCAGCAGAGGCGGGGGACGGCCCGGGGAGCTGTTTTTT
TRBD1,TRBJ1-3,-,TRBV5-1,CASSLVGGQGFGNTIYF,TGCGCCAGCAGCTTGGTTGGGGGACAGGGATTTGGAAACACCATATATTTT
TRBD1,TRBJ2-2,-,TRBV11-2,CASSTPGQVNTGELFF,TGTGCCAGCAGCACACCGGGACAGGTGAACACCGGGGAGCTGTTTTTT
-,TRBJ1-3,-,TRBV30,CACEGDSGNTIYF,TGTGCCTGCGAGGGGGATTCTGGAAACACCATATATTTT
-,TRBJ1-2,once,TRBV25-1,CASSESGTSYYGYTF,TGTGCCAGCAGTGAATCCGGCACCTCCTATTATGGCTACACCTTC
-,TRBJ1-2,-,TRBV27,CASRMDPNYGYTF,TGTGCCAGCAGAATGGACCCTAACTATGGCTACACCTTC
-,TRBJ2-2,-,TRBV27,CASSFPGAGTGELFF,TGTGCCAGCAGTTTCCCCGGGGCCGGGACCGGGGAGCTGTTTTTT
TRBD1,TRBJ2-7,-,TRBV5-5,CASSLVGGQGPYEQYF,TGTGCCAGCAGCTTGGTGGGGGGACAGGGCCCCTACGAGCAGTACTTC
-,TRBJ2-6,-,TRBV28,CASRSSGANVLTF,TGTGCCAGCAGGAGCTCTGGGGCCAACGTCCTGACTTTC
-,TRBJ2-2,-,TRBV9,CASSAGTAIGELFF,TGTGCCAGCAGCGCCGGAACAGCGATTGGGGAGCTGTTTTTT
TRBD1,TRBJ1-5,many,TRBV19,CASSTQGAWQPQHF,TGTGCCAGTAGTACTCAGGGGGCGTGGCAGCCCCAGCATTTT
-,TRBJ2-1,-,TRBV30,CAWSVEERGEQFF,TGTGCCTGGAGTGTGGAGGAACGGGGTGAGCAGTTCTTC